Detailed here is one T cell receptor (beta chain). The sample contains more than one DNA sequence encoding this CDR3. The data originate from a study of blood T cell repertoires in COVID-19. In the study overall: Acute and convalescent COVID-19 samples came from the United States, Italy and Spain. Nucleic acid was either cDNA or gDNA, and it came from T cells, B-cell-depleted T cells, or PBMCs.

Authors' analysis steps: Amplification of reference gene primers was used by the study to estimate nucleated cell counts. Method: immunoSEQ multiplex PCR; TCRdb's copy keeps in-frame clones and lacks some. V and J calls plus clone size are reproduced from that table; the DNA served to infer D and trimming. This table holds a few hundred thousand clones, roughly 80% found once. Enrolled during active infection, Seattle patients were then followed longitudinally. Germline CDR1 LGHDT, CDR2 YNNKEL (reference sequence). The CDR3 is 13 residues long. V trimming: 4 bases; J trimming: 5 bases; junction bases outside the gene matches: 3.

This receptor was taken from a woman older than 75 with COVID-19, enrolled during active disease. The specimen sequenced was peripheral blood. The chain is built from TRBV3-1 (or the pseudogene TRBV3-2) and TRBJ1-1, with 8 bases that match TRBD1. CDR3 sequence: CASSPRTGTEAFF. The CDR3 DNA reads as TGTGCCAGCAGCCCACGGACAGGGACTGAAGCTTTCTTT.